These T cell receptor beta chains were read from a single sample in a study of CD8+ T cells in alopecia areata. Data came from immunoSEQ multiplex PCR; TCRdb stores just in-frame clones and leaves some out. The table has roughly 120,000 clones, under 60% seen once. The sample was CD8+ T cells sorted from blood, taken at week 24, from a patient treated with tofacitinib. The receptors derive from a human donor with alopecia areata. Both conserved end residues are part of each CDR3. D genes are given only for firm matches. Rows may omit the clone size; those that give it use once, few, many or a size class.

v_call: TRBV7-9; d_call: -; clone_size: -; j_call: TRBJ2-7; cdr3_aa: CASSSQASYEQYF; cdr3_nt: TGTGCCAGCAGTTCACAGGCCTCCTACGAGCAGTACTTC
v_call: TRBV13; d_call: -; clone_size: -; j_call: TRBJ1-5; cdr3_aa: CASSFGGQNQPQHF; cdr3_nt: TGTGCCAGCAGCTTTGGGGGACAAAATCAGCCCCAGCATTTT
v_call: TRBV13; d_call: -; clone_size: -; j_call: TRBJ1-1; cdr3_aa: CASSSGGTEAFF; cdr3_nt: TGTGCCAGCAGCTCCGGGGGGACTGAAGCTTTCTTT
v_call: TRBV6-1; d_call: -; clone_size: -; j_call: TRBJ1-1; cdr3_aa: CASSGPDEGYTEAFF; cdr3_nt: TGTGCCAGCAGTGGACCTGACGAGGGTTACACTGAAGCTTTCTTT
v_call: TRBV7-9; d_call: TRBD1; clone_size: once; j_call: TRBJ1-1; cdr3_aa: CASTPWTGGPRTEAFF; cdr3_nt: TGTGCCAGCACCCCCTGGACAGGGGGCCCGAGGACTGAAGCTTTCTTT
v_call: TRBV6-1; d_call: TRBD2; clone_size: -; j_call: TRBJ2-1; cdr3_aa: CASSEGDSGANEQFF; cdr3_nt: TGTGCCAGCAGTGAAGGTGATAGCGGGGCCAATGAGCAGTTCTTC
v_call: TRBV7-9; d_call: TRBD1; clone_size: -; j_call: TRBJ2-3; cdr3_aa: CASSHGQGGRDTQYF; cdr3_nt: TGTGCCAGCAGCCACGGACAGGGAGGCCGAGATACGCAGTATTTT
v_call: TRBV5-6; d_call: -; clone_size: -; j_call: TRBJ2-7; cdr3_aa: CASSQIQDYEQYF; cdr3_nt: TGTGCCAGCAGCCAGATACAGGACTACGAGCAGTACTTC
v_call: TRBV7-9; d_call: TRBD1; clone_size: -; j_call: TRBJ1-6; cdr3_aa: CASSPGQGNSPLHF; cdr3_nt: TGTGCCAGCAGCCCCGGACAGGGTAATTCACCCCTCCACTTT
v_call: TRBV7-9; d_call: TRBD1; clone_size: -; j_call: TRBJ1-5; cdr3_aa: CASSPQGMQPQHF; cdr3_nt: TGTGCCAGCAGCCCACAGGGGATGCAGCCCCAGCATTTT
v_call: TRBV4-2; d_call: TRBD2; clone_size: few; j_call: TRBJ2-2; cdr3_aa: CASSWTSGGAGELFF; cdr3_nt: TGTGCCAGCAGTTGGACTAGCGGGGGGGCCGGGGAGCTGTTTTTT
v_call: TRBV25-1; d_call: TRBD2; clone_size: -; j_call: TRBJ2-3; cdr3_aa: CASSGLAVKDTQYF; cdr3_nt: TGTGCCAGCAGTGGACTAGCGGTTAAAGATACGCAGTATTTT
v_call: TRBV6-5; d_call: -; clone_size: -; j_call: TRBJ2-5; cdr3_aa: CASSYQPRGSLETQYF; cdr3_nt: TGTGCCAGCAGTTACCAACCCAGGGGCTCCTTAGAGACCCAGTACTTC
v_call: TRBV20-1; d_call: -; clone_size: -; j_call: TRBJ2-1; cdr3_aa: CSAIYNEQFF; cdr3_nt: TGCAGTGCTATATACAATGAGCAGTTCTTC
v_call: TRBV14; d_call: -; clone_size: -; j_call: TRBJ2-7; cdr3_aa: CASSQVNAGEQYF; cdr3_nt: TGTGCCAGCAGCCAAGTAAACGCTGGCGAGCAGTACTTC
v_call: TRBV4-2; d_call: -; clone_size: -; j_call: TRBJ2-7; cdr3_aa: CASSQAFGDSSYEQYF; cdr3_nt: TGTGCCAGCAGCCAAGCATTCGGAGACTCGTCCTACGAGCAGTACTTC
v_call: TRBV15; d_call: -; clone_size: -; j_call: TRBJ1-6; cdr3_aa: CATSKTGTSRFSPLHF; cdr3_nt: TGTGCCACCAGCAAGACCGGGACAAGTAGGTTTTCACCCCTCCACTTT
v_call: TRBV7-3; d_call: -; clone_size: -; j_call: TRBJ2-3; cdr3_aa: CASSLTGAGTDTQYF; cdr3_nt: TGTGCCAGCAGCTTAACTGGGGCGGGGACAGATACGCAGTATTTT
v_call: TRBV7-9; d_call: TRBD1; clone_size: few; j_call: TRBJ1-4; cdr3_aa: CASSSGTATNEKLFF; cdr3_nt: TGTGCCAGCAGCTCTGGGACAGCAACTAATGAAAAACTGTTTTTT
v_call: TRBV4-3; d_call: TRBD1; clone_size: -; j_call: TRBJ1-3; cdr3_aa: CASSQEDLGTELSGNTIYF; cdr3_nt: TGCGCCAGCAGCCAAGAAGACCTCGGGACAGAGCTCTCTGGAAACACCATATATTTT
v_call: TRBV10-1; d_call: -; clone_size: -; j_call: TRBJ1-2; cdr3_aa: CASVRTGFYGYTF; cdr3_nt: TGCGCCAGCGTACGTACAGGCTTCTATGGCTACACCTTC
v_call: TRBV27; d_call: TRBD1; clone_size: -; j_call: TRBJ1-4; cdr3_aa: CASSSSADRDEKLFF; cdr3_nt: TGTGCCAGCAGTTCCTCGGCGGACAGGGATGAAAAACTGTTTTTT
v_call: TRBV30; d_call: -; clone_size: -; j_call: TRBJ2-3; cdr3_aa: CAWSVWGVSSTDTQYF; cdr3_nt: TGTGCCTGGAGTGTATGGGGGGTTTCTAGCACAGATACGCAGTATTTT
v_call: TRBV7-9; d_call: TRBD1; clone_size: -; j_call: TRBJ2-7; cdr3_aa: CASSLLTGGPYEQYF; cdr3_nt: TGTGCCAGCAGCTTACTTACAGGGGGCCCTTACGAGCAGTACTTC
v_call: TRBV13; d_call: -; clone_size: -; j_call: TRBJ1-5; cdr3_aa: CASSLARNQPQHF; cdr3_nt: TGTGCCAGCAGCTTAGCGAGGAATCAGCCCCAGCATTTT
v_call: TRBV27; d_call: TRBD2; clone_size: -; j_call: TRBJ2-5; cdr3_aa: CASSSGPGGLAKTQYF; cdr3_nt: TGTGCCAGCAGTTCAGGACCCGGCGGACTAGCGAAGACCCAGTACTTC
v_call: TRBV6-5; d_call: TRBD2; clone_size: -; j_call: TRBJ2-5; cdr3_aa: CASTEGLAEYF; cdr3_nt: TGTGCCAGCACCGAAGGACTAGCGGAGTACTTC
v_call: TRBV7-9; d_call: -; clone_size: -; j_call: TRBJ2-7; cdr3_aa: CASSLGGVYEQYF; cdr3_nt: TGTGCCAGCAGCTTAGGGGGCGTCTACGAGCAGTACTTC
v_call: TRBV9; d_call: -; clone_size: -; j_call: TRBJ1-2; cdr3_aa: CASSPPGGGYGYTF; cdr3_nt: TGTGCCAGCAGCCCCCCTGGGGGGGGGTATGGCTACACCTTC
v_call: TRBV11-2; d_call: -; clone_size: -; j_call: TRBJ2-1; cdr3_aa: CASSSSGEQFF; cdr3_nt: TGTGCCAGCAGCTCCTCAGGGGAACAGTTCTTC
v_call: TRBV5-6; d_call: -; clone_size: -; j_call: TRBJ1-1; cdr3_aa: CASSLMGESEAFF; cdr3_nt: TGTGCCAGCAGCCTTATGGGGGAATCTGAAGCTTTCTTT
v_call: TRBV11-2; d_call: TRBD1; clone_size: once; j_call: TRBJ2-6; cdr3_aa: CASSLTGAGANVLTF; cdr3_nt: TGTGCCAGCAGCTTAACAGGGGCTGGGGCCAACGTCCTGACTTTC
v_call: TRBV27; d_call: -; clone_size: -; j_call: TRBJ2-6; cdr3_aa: CASSLLQSYYRAPSGANVLTF; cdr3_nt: TGTGCCAGCAGTTTGCTTCAGTCGTACTACAGGGCTCCCTCTGGGGCCAACGTCCTGACTTTC
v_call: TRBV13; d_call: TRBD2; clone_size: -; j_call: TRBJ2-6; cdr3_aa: CASSLSGGASAGANVLTF; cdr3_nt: TGTGCCAGCAGCTTAAGCGGGGGGGCGTCGGCTGGGGCCAACGTCCTGACTTTC
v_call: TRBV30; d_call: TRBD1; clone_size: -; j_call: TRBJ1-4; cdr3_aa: CAWSPLRGRTDNEKLFF; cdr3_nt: TGTGCCTGGAGTCCCCTCAGGGGGAGAACCGATAATGAAAAACTGTTTTTT
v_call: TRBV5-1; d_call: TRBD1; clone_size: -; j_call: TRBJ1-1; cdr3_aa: CASSPDRGGDTEAFF; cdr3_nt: TGCGCCAGCAGCCCGGACAGGGGAGGGGACACTGAAGCTTTCTTT
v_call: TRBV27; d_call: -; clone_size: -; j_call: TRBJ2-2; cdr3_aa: CASSSRDGRTGELFF; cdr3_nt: TGTGCCAGCAGTTCCCGGGACGGTCGCACCGGGGAGCTGTTTTTT
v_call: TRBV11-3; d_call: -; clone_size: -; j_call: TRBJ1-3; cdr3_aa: CASSSDGSGNTIYF; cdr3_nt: TGTGCCAGCAGCTCCGACGGGTCTGGAAACACCATATATTTT
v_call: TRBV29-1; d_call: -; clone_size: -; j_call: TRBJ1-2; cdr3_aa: CSGTDLYGYTF; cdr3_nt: TGCAGCGGGACGGATCTCTATGGCTACACCTTC
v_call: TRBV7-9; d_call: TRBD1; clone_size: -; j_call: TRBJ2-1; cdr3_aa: CASSPELDRAYYNEQFF; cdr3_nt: TGTGCCAGCAGCCCGGAACTCGACAGGGCGTACTACAATGAGCAGTTCTTC
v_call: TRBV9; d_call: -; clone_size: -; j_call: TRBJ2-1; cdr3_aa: CASSHAEGSYNEQFF; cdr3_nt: TGTGCCAGCAGCCACGCTGAGGGGTCGTACAATGAGCAGTTCTTC
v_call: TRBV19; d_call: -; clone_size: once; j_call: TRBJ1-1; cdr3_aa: CASSVFTGEAFF; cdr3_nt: TGTGCCAGTAGTGTCTTTACAGGTGAAGCTTTCTTT
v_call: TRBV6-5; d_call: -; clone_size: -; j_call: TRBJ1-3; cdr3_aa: CASSTGDSGNTIYF; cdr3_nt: TGTGCCAGCAGTACCGGGGACTCTGGAAACACCATATATTTT
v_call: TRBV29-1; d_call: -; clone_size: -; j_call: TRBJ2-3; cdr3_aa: CSVHTDTQYF; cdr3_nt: TGCAGCGTCCACACAGATACGCAGTATTTT
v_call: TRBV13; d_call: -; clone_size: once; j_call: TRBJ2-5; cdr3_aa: CASSSLSTETQYF; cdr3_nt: TGTGCCAGCAGCTCCTTATCCACTGAGACCCAGTACTTC
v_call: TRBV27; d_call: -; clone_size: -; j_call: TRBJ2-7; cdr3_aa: CASSLSLSYEQYF; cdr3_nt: TGTGCCAGCAGTTTATCCCTCTCCTACGAGCAGTACTTC
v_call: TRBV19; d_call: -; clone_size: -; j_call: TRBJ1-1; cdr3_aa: CASSYGIEAFF; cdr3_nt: TGTGCCAGTAGCTACGGAATTGAAGCTTTCTTT
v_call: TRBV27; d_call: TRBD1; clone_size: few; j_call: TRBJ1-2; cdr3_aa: CASSLTGGGDGYTF; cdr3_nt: TGTGCCAGCAGTTTGACAGGGGGCGGGGATGGCTACACCTTC
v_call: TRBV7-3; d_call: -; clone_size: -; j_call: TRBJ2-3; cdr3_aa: CASSLIGGTDTQYF; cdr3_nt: TGTGCCAGCAGCTTAATTGGGGGCACAGATACGCAGTATTTT
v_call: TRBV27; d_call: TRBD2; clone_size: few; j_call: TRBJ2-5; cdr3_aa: CASSPLGGEETQYF; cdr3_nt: TGTGCCAGCAGTCCCCTGGGAGGGGAAGAGACCCAGTACTTC